The 6 T cell receptor beta chains reported below all come from one sample, sequenced in a study of blood T cells in healthy people across ages. With a J-beta primer mix and a sample-barcoded 5' primer, a second PCR ran about 7 to 12 cycles. TCRdb used MiXCR to reprocess the 5' RACE reads, holding one entry per CDR3 protein. Here the sample spans about 1.4 million distinct CDR3 sequences, approximately 59% being singletons. Specimen: blood. Source of these receptors: a man aged 18 to 29 in good health.

V gene TRBV20-1 combines with J gene TRBJ2-1, with a possible D match to TRBD1 (5 bases). The germline CDR1 and CDR2 sequences are DFQATT and SNEGSKA (reference sequence). The V end was cut by 6 bases, the J end by 5 bases, with 20 bases between. This CDR3 has 15 residues. CDR3 DNA sequence: TGCAGTGCAGCCCCCTTCAGGGTCCTTGACAATGAGCAGTTCTTC. It encodes CSAAPFRVLDNEQFF.

In its sample, this clonotype was seen once. This chain joins TRBV16 and TRBJ1-1; D not resolved. CDR3 length: 15 amino acids. Trimming removed 0 bases from V and 6 bases from J, with 14 bases in between. The germline V gene encodes CDR1 KGHSY and CDR2 FQNENV. This chain's CDR3 is CASSQSGNTIPEAFF. The DNA for the CDR3 is TGTGCCAGCAGCCAATCAGGTAATACTATCCCTGAAGCTTTCTTT.

The rearrangement links TRBV7-8 to TRBJ2-4; TRBD2 matches at 11 bases. The better agreement between TRBJ2-7 and the DNA end casts doubt on the J call. This CDR3 has 13 residues. Germline V gene lookup returns CDR1 SGHVS and CDR2 FQNEAQ. The CDR3 bases are TGTGCCAGCAAGGTGACTAGCGGGATCGAGCAGTACTTC. The encoded protein is CASKVTSGIEQYF.

In this sample, this clonotype turned up a few times. In nucleotides, the CDR3 is TGCGCCAGCAGCCAAGATCGGAACCTAGGGGTATCATGGGCCTACGAGCAGTACTTC. Amino acids: CASSQDRNLGVSWAYEQYF. This chain uses TRBV4-3 with TRBJ2-7; D may be TRBD1 (5 bases). Germline V gene data show CDR1 as LGHNA and CDR2 as YSLEER. The CDR3 spans 19 residues. V lost 0 bases to trimming and J lost 2 bases, with 23 bases between them.

This chain connects TRBV20-1 to TRBJ1-6; no reliable D call. The CDR3 covers 13 residues. Deletions cut 3 bases from V and 8 bases from J, with 11 bases between. Germline CDR1 DFQATT, CDR2 SNEGSKA (reference sequence). CDR3 region: CSARARSYSPLHF. CDR3 DNA sequence: TGCAGTGCTAGGGCCCGTAGTTATTCACCCCTCCACTTT.

Details on this clonotype: The junction does not match germline at one end; this may be a read error. The V and J genes are TRBV11-2 and TRBJ1-2, with 9 bases aligning to TRBD1. Germline lookup yields CDR1 SGHAT and CDR2 FQNNGV. The CDR3 contains 15 residues. The CDR3 coding sequence is TGCGCCAGCAGCCAAGGGGGACAGGGTATCTATGGCTACACCTTC. Its protein product is CASSQGGQGIYGYTF.